This is a list of T cell receptor beta chains from one sample in a study of blood T cell repertoires in COVID-19. Some clones are missing from TCRdb's copy, which holds only in-frame ones; the method was immunoSEQ multiplex PCR. Of 82,000 or so clones in the sample, approximately 90% were seen once. Source material: PBMCs or T cells enriched from blood (not recorded which). Receptor source: a woman aged 45 to 65 with acute COVID-19. CDR3s include the opening cysteine and the closing phenylalanine or tryptophan. A D gene is named only where the DNA matches it firmly. Clone size, where shown, is once, few, many, or a class for clones that have expanded.

j_call v_call d_call clone_size cdr3_nt cdr3_aa
TRBJ1-3 TRBV7-9 NA NA TGTGCCAGCAGCTTAAAGCAGGCGATATATTTT CASSLKQAIYF
TRBJ2-2 TRBV29-1 TRBD1 NA TGCAGCGTCGGGGGACAGGGGTTTACCGGGGAGCTGTTTTTT CSVGGQGFTGELFF
TRBJ2-1 TRBV12-5 NA NA TGTGCTAGTGGTTCCGACACAGGGAGTGAGCAGTTCTTC CASGSDTGSEQFF
TRBJ1-3 TRBV7-8 NA NA TGTGCCAGCAGCCTAGACGGGAGGACCTACTCTGGAAACACCATATATTTT CASSLDGRTYSGNTIYF
TRBJ2-7 TRBV11-2 TRBD2 NA TGTGCCAGCAGCTGGCTACCGGTTAGCGGGAGGGCCTACGAGCAGTACTTC CASSWLPVSGRAYEQYF
TRBJ2-5 TRBV4-1 TRBD2 NA TGCGCCAGCAGCCAAGAGCGCACGCGGCGGGAGGGCCCCCAAGAGACCCAGTACTTC CASSQERTRREGPQETQYF
TRBJ1-4 TRBV6-5 NA NA TGTGCCAGCAGTTACTCCGGGGTCCGGGCTGAAAAACTGTTTTTT CASSYSGVRAEKLFF
TRBJ1-3 TRBV19 NA NA TGTGCCAGTAGTATAGCAGGAAACACCATATATTTT CASSIAGNTIYF
TRBJ1-3 TRBV29-1 NA NA TGCAGCGTCTTCTACTACTCTGGAAACACCATATATTTT CSVFYYSGNTIYF
TRBJ2-1 TRBV3-1/TRBV3-2 TRBD2 NA TGTGCCAGCAATCAGGGACTAGCGGGAGCCAATGAGCAGTTCTTC CASNQGLAGANEQFF
TRBJ2-1 TRBV4-2 TRBD2 NA TGTGCCAGCAGCCAAGGACGACTAGCTTCTTCCGGTGAGCAGTTCTTC CASSQGRLASSGEQFF
TRBJ2-1 TRBV27 TRBD1 NA TGTGCCAGCAGTTTCCGCCTAAGACAGGGCAATGAGCAGTTCTTC CASSFRLRQGNEQFF
TRBJ2-2 TRBV4-1 NA NA TGCGCCAGCAGCCAACGTAGCCCCCCCCACACCGGGGAGCTGTTTTTT CASSQRSPPHTGELFF
TRBJ2-1 TRBV7-2 TRBD1 NA TGTGCCAGCAGCTTAGGACGAGGGACAGGGGGCCCCTACAATGAGCAGTTCTTC CASSLGRGTGGPYNEQFF
TRBJ1-1 TRBV18 NA NA TGTGCCAGCTCAAGTGGGCACATGAACACTGAAGCTTTCTTT CASSSGHMNTEAFF
TRBJ1-2 TRBV29-1 NA NA TGCAGCGTTGGATGGCAGGTAGCCGGAGGTGGCTACACCTTC CSVGWQVAGGGYTF
TRBJ2-7 TRBV5-1 TRBD2 NA TGCGCCAGCAGCCTCCTAGCGGGAGGCGGTTACGAGCAGTACTTC CASSLLAGGGYEQYF
TRBJ2-7 TRBV5-1 TRBD2 NA TGCGCCAGCAGCCCCGGGGGTAGCGGGAGCCACGAGCAGTACTTC CASSPGGSGSHEQYF
TRBJ1-2 TRBV6-5 TRBD1 NA TGTGCCAGCAGTACGACAGGGGTTGACGGCTACACCTTC CASSTTGVDGYTF
TRBJ2-3 TRBV7-9 NA NA TGTGCCAGCAGCTTGATGCGCGGGGCTAGCACAGATACGCAGTATTTT CASSLMRGASTDTQYF
TRBJ1-2 TRBV29-1 TRBD1 NA TGCAGCGTTGATATGCAGGGGGCGGAAGGCTACACCTTC CSVDMQGAEGYTF
TRBJ1-4 TRBV3-1/TRBV3-2 NA NA TGTGCCAGCAGCCAAGAGGGGTTAGGACAGAATGAAAAACTGTTTTTT CASSQEGLGQNEKLFF
TRBJ1-4 TRBV6-4 NA NA TGTGCCAGCAGTGACCAGTACAGTCCTAATGAAAAACTGTTTTTT CASSDQYSPNEKLFF
TRBJ2-1 TRBV4-3 TRBD1 NA TGCGCCAGCAGCCCTCGACAGGGGACCTACAATGAGCAGTTCTTC CASSPRQGTYNEQFF
TRBJ2-6 TRBV14 TRBD1 once TGTGCCAGCAGCGGGCGTCCGGGACAGGGATCTGGGGCCAACGTCCTGACTTTC CASSGRPGQGSGANVLTF
TRBJ2-1 TRBV5-1 TRBD2 few TGCGCCAGCAGCCCCCGGACTAGTACTAACAATGAGCAGTTCTTC CASSPRTSTNNEQFF
TRBJ1-1 TRBV5-5 TRBD1 few TGTGCCAGCAGCTTGGGGGTTTACCGGGCAGGGGGCAGAACTGAAGCTTTCTTT CASSLGVYRAGGRTEAFF
TRBJ2-4 TRBV30 NA NA TGTGCCTGGTCTGTCCCGGGACAAAAAAACATTCAGTACTTC CAWSVPGQKNIQYF
TRBJ2-4 TRBV30 NA once TGTGCCTGGAGTGTACTTGGCATTCAGTACTTC CAWSVLGIQYF
TRBJ1-6 TRBV6-6 TRBD1 NA TGTGCCAGTGGCCCTGCGGGGACAGAAAATTCACCCCTCCACTTT CASGPAGTENSPLHF
TRBJ2-6 TRBV2 NA NA TGTGCCAGCAGGGAAAGGGAGGTTGGGGCCAACGTCCTGACTTTC CASREREVGANVLTF
TRBJ2-5 TRBV11-2 TRBD2 once TGTGCCAGCAGCCCGACGGGACTAGGGTCCCAGTACTTC CASSPTGLGSQYF
TRBJ1-5 TRBV6-5 TRBD1 NA TGTGCCAGCGGGGGACAGGTAAATCAGCCCCAGCATTTT CASGGQVNQPQHF
TRBJ1-1 TRBV29-1 NA NA TGCAGCGTACGCACGGGGGAGGCTGAAGCTTTCTTT CSVRTGEAEAFF
TRBJ2-3 TRBV19 NA NA TGTGCCAGTAGTTCAGGGCTGCGGACAGATACGCAGTATTTT CASSSGLRTDTQYF
TRBJ2-1 TRBV7-8 TRBD1 NA TGTGCCAGCAGCTTAGACAGGGGCAATGAGCAGTTCTTC CASSLDRGNEQFF
TRBJ2-1 TRBV11-1 NA NA TGTGCCAGCAGCTTATCCCTAGCGCTTTACAATGAGCAGTTCTTC CASSLSLALYNEQFF
TRBJ1-5 TRBV6-5 TRBD1 NA TGTGCCAGCACCTCTGGATGGGGACAGCGTCAGCCCCAGCATTTT CASTSGWGQRQPQHF
TRBJ2-1 TRBV10-3 TRBD2 NA TGTGCCATCAGGGAGAGCCGGGAGGGGGTTGAGTTCTTC CAIRESREGVEFF